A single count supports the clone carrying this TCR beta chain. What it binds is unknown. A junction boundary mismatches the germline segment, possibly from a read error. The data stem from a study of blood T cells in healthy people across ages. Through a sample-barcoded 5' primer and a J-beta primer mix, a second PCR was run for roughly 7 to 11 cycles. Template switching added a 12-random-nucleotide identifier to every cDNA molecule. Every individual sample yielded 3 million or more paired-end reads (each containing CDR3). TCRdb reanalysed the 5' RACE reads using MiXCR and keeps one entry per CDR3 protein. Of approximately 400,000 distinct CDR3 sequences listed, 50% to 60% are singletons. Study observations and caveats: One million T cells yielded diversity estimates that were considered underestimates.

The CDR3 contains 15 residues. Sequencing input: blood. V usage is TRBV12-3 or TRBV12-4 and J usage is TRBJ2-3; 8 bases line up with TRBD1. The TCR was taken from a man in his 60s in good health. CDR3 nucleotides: TGTGCCAGCAGGACAGGGGACCTGTTTACAGGTACGCAGTATTTT. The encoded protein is CASRTGDLFTGTQYF.